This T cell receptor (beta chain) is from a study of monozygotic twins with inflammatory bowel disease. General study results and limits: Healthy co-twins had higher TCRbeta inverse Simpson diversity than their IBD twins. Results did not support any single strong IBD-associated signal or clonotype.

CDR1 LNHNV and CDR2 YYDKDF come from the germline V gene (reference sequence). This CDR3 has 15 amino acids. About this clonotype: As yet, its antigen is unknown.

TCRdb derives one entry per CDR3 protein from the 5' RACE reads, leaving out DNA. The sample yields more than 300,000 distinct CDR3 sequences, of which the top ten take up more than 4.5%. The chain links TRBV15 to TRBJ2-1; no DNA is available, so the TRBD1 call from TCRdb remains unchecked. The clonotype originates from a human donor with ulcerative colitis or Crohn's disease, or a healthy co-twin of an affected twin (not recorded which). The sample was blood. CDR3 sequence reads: CATSSTSAPHNEQFF.